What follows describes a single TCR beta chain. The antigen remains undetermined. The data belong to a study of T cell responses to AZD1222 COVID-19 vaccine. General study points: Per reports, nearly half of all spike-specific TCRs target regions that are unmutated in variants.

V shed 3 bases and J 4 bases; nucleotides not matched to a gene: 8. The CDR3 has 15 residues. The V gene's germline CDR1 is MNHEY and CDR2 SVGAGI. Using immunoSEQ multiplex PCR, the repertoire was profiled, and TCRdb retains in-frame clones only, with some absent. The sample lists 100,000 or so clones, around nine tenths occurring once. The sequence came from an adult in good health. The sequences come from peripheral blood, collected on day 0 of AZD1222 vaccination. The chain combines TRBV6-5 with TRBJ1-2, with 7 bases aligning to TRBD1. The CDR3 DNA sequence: TGTGCCAGCAGTTATCACTTGGGACAGCTCTATGGCTACACCTTC. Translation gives CASSYHLGQLYGYTF.